This is a list of T cell receptor beta chains from one sample in a study of CD8+ T cells in alopecia areata. Sequencing was performed with immunoSEQ multiplex PCR; in TCRdb, only in-frame clones are kept and a portion is missing. The sample carries 150,000 to 200,000 clones, approximately 60% recorded once. Sample: CD4+ T cells sorted from blood, taken at week 4, from a patient treated with tofacitinib. The receptor source for this set is a human donor with alopecia areata. Both conserved end residues are part of each CDR3. A D gene is named only where the DNA matches it firmly. Clone size is given for some rows only: seen once, a few or many times, or a class if the clone is expanded.

D	size	V	J	CDR3	DNA
-	-	TRBV28	TRBJ2-5	CASNWGRRRETQYF	TGTGCCAGCAATTGGGGTAGGAGGCGAGAGACCCAGTACTTC
-	few	TRBV4-1	TRBJ2-2	CASSQGGTNPTGELFF	TGCGCCAGCAGCCAAGGGGGCACCAACCCAACCGGGGAGCTGTTTTTT
TRBD1	-	TRBV30	TRBJ1-1	CAWRGQGYTEAFF	TGTGCCTGGAGAGGACAGGGGTACACTGAAGCTTTCTTT
-	-	TRBV5-1	TRBJ2-3	CASSPPSTDTQYF	TGCGCCAGCAGCCCCCCTTCCACAGATACGCAGTATTTT
TRBD2	-	TRBV30	TRBJ2-3	CATSGGSGDTQYF	TGTGCTACTAGCGGGGGGAGTGGAGATACGCAGTATTTT
-	-	TRBV4-1	TRBJ1-2	CASSQSTYRDLPYGYTF	TGCGCCAGCAGCCAAAGCACTTACAGGGATCTTCCCTATGGCTACACCTTC
-	-	TRBV7-2	TRBJ2-2	CASSLGAGVGGELFF	TGTGCCAGCAGCTTAGGGGCAGGGGTTGGCGGGGAGCTGTTTTTT
-	-	TRBV29-1	TRBJ2-7	CSANSRGDEQYF	TGCAGCGCCAACTCCAGGGGCGACGAGCAGTACTTC
-	-	TRBV5-1	TRBJ1-1	CASSLATGRATEAFF	TGCGCCAGCAGCTTGGCGACGGGGAGGGCGACTGAAGCTTTCTTT
-	-	TRBV30	TRBJ1-5	CAWTRGGNGNQPQHF	TGTGCCTGGACGCGGGGGGGGAATGGCAATCAGCCCCAGCATTTT
-	-	TRBV2	TRBJ1-5	CASSHRSTNQPQHF	TGTGCCAGCAGTCATAGAAGTACCAATCAGCCCCAGCATTTT
TRBD2	-	TRBV5-4	TRBJ2-5	CASSGLAGGLGETQYF	TGTGCCAGCAGCGGGCTGGCGGGGGGCCTCGGGGAGACCCAGTACTTC
TRBD1	-	TRBV25-1	TRBJ2-5	CASSAYRGPQETQYF	TGTGCCAGCAGTGCATACAGGGGGCCCCAAGAGACCCAGTACTTC